The 29 T cell receptor beta chains given below trace back to one sample, sequenced in a study of T cell repertoires in cytomegalovirus infection. Their target antigens are unknown. Using its own MiXCR run on the reads, TCRdb lists one record per CDR3 protein. The repertoire holds approximately 260,000 distinct CDR3 sequences, with 20% to 25% as singletons. Sequences were derived from cultured PBMCs, sampled from culture after CMV antigen stimulation. These receptors were collected from a human donor in good health (CMV status not recorded). Some clones in this sample may be carry-over from other donors' samples.

There are many counts of this clonotype. The V call is TRBV7-3, the J call TRBJ2-1, with D unresolved. The V and J ends lost 0 bases and 9 bases respectively, with 12 bases between them. The CDR3 consists of 14 residues. Looked up from germline, CDR1 is SGHTA and CDR2 is FQGTGA. CDR3 nucleotide sequence: TGTGCCAGCAGCTTAACGGGTTCGCAAAGTGAGCAGTTCTTC. This sequence encodes CASSLTGSQSEQFF. Full variable domain (missing parts from reference TRBV7-3 and TRBJ2-1): GAGVSQTPSNKVTEKGKYVELRCDPISGHTALYWYRQSLGQGPEFLIYFQGTGAADDSGLPNDRFFAVRPEGSVSTLKIQRTERGDSAVYLCASSLTGSQSEQFFGPGTRLTVL.

This clonotype was observed many times. The gene calls are TRBV7-2 and TRBJ2-1; perhaps TRBD2 as D (6 bases). V dropped 6 bases and J dropped 5 bases, with 14 bases sitting between them. Germline V gene data show CDR1 as SGHTA and CDR2 as FQGNSA. The CDR3 length is 14 residues. CDR3 sequence: CASRAGGLNNEQFF. The CDR3 bases are TGTGCCAGCAGGGCAGGAGGGCTCAACAATGAGCAGTTCTTC.

This clonotype was picked up many times. V and J are TRBV7-2 and TRBJ2-3, with 7 bases fitting TRBD1. V dropped 1 base and J dropped 1; count of bases not matched to a gene: 14. The CDR3 contains 19 residues. Germline V gene lookup returns CDR1 SGHTA and CDR2 FQGNSA. The CDR3 DNA sequence: TGTGCCAGCAGCTTAGTTCGCCGAGGGGGCGTTTCAGGCACAGATACGCAGTATTTT. Protein: CASSLVRRGGVSGTDTQYF.

This clonotype appeared a single time. The chain combines TRBV4-1 with TRBJ2-3, with D hard to call. The CDR3 is made up of 13 amino acids. Trimming removed 6 bases at V and 3 bases at J, with 10 bases between. Germline CDR1 and CDR2: MGHRA and YSYEKL. CDR3 bases: TGCGCCAGCAGTAACGGTGTTACAGATACGCAGTATTTT. Its protein product is CASSNGVTDTQYF.

A few counts support this clonotype. V gene TRBV7-9 combines with J gene TRBJ2-1, with D hard to call. The CDR3 contains 12 residues. In germline, CDR1 is SEHNR, CDR2 FQNEAQ (reference sequence). V was clipped by 2 bases and J by 15 bases, with 14 bases between them. CDR3 amino acids: CASSLRSGEAFF. The CDR3 DNA reads as TGTGCCAGCAGCTTAAGGTCTGGCGAAGCGTTCTTC.

This clonotype was seen at least ten times. The rearrangement uses TRBV6-5 and TRBJ2-3; D may be TRBD1 or TRBD2 (6 bases each). The CDR3 has 15 residues. V was shortened by 3 bases and J by 2 bases, with 12 bases between the two germline ends. In germline, CDR1 is MNHEY, CDR2 SVGAGI. Here the CDR3 reads CASSYGGGTTDTQYF. DNA for the CDR3: TGTGCCAGCAGTTATGGGGGCGGGACCACAGATACGCAGTATTTT.

This clonotype was found a few times. J is TRBJ2-7 and V is TRBV6-2 or TRBV6-3, with D possibly being TRBD1 (6 bases). V was clipped by 4 bases and J by 4 bases, with 17 bases between them. In germline, CDR1 is MNHEY, CDR2 SVGEGT. The CDR3 runs to 15 residues. The CDR3 here is CASSSKNTGLYEQYV. The CDR3 coding sequence is TGTGCCAGCAGTTCCAAGAATACAGGGTTATACGAGCAGTACGTC.

This clonotype has at least ten counts. The CDR3 DNA follows: TGTGCCAGCTCCCCCGGGGCTTGGACAACCTACGAGCAGTACTTC. Translated: CASSPGAWTTYEQYF. The V gene is TRBV12-3 or TRBV12-4, the J gene TRBJ2-7; D could derive from TRBD1 or TRBD2 (5 bases each). The V end lost 8 bases, the J end lost 2 bases, and 19 bases lay between the germline ends. CDR3 length: 15 amino acids.

This clonotype was recorded many times. This chain links TRBV7-2 with TRBJ2-6, with TRBD1 matching over 7 bases. The CDR3 extends over 22 amino acids. In germline, CDR1 is SGHTA, CDR2 FQGNSA. Trimming at V came to 0 bases and at J to 1 base, leaving 18 bases not matched to a gene. The CDR3 DNA reads as TGTGCCAGCAGCTTAGCCTCAGGGGGAAGTTCCACCGGGTCATCTGGGGCCAACGTCCTGACTTTC. Translating it yields CASSLASGGSSTGSSGANVLTF.

This clonotype was recorded at least ten times. CDR3 in DNA: TGTGCCAGCAGAACTGGGAGCTCACCGCACAATGAGCAGTTCTTC. Translated, it gives CASRTGSSPHNEQFF. The chain recombines TRBV7-9 with TRBJ2-1; D possibly corresponds to TRBD2 (5 bases). Germline assignment: CDR1 SEHNR and CDR2 FQNEAQ (reference sequence). The ends were cut back, 6 bases at V and 5 bases at J, with 17 bases in the middle. This CDR3 contains 15 residues.

This clonotype was counted a few times. J is TRBJ1-1 and V is TRBV6-6; D call uncertain. Looked up from germline, CDR1 is MNHNY and CDR2 is SVGAGI (reference sequence). The CDR3 length is 13 residues. V lost 2 bases, J lost 1 base, and 5 bases lay in between. The CDR3: CASSYARNTEAFF. The CDR3 nucleotides read TGTGCCAGCAGTTACGCCAGGAACACTGAAGCTTTCTTT.

The table lists this clonotype with a few counts. The CDR3 sequence is CASSQEFINSPLHF. CDR3 sequence (DNA): TGTGCCAGCTCGCAGGAGTTTATAAATTCACCCCTCCACTTT. J is TRBJ1-6 and V is TRBV12-3 or TRBV12-4, with no clear D. The V end lost 8 bases, the J end lost 7 bases, and 15 bases lay between the germline ends. The CDR3 totals 14 residues.

This clonotype appeared a single time. V gene TRBV24-1 combines with J gene TRBJ2-1; 8 bases align to TRBD2. Germline loops: CDR1 KGHDR, CDR2 SFDVKD. The CDR3 totals 15 residues. V dropped 9 bases and J dropped 7; count of bases not matched to a gene: 13. The CDR3 is CATGPSGSGRNEQFF. DNA of the CDR3: TGTGCCACCGGCCCCAGCGGGAGTGGGAGGAATGAGCAGTTCTTC.

This chain connects TRBV28 to TRBJ2-3; D is perhaps TRBD1 (5 bases). The V gene lost 0 bases and the J gene lost 2 bases, with 9 bases spanning the gap. The CDR3 loop spans 15 amino acids. Germline V CDR1 and CDR2: MDHEN, SYDVKM. The CDR3 reads CASSLWTETTDTQYF. For the CDR3, the DNA is TGTGCCAGCAGTTTATGGACAGAAACCACAGATACGCAGTATTTT.

The table lists this clonotype with a few counts. This sequence joins TRBV24-1 and TRBJ1-1; tentative D call: TRBD1 (5 bases). Germline V gene sequence: CDR1 KGHDR, CDR2 SFDVKD. This CDR3 comprises 14 residues. Deletions cut 5 bases from V and 0 bases from J, with 9 bases between. The CDR3 sequence: CATSGSGLNTEAFF. CDR3 nucleotides: TGTGCCACCAGTGGTTCGGGGCTGAACACTGAAGCTTTCTTT.

The rearrangement uses TRBV20-1 and TRBJ2-5, with 7 bases lining up with TRBD2. Germline V CDR1 and CDR2: DFQATT, SNEGSKA (reference sequence). This CDR3 has 15 amino acids. Germline trimming cut 2 bases from V and 3 bases from J; bases unmatched to any gene: 9. This CDR3 reads CSARQARGLKETQYF. The CDR3 bases are TGCAGTGCTAGACAGGCGCGGGGGTTGAAAGAGACCCAGTACTTC.

The DNA for the CDR3 is TGTGCCAGCAGCGGCAATACAGGGGTAAGCCGCCACAATGAGCAGTTCTTC. Amino acids: CASSGNTGVSRHNEQFF. This sequence joins TRBV9 and TRBJ2-1, with 7 bases lining up with TRBD1. Germline V gene data show CDR1 as SGDLS and CDR2 as YYNGEE. V was clipped by 3 bases and J by 5 bases; unmatched bases: 14. CDR3 length: 17 amino acids. Variable domain in full (rest from reference TRBV9 and TRBJ2-1): DSGVTQTPKHLITATGQRVTLRCSPRSGDLSVYWYQQSLDQGLQFLIQYYNGEERAKGNILERFSAQQFPDLHSELNLSSLELGDSALYFCASSGNTGVSRHNEQFFGPGTRLTVL.

This clonotype was detected a few times. This sequence joins TRBV6-2 or TRBV6-3 and TRBJ1-5; D unclear. The germline V gene has CDR1 MNHEY and CDR2 SVGEGT. The CDR3 is made up of 13 amino acids. V dropped 7 bases and J dropped 7 bases, with 14 bases sitting between them. The DNA for the CDR3 is TGTGCCAGCACGAACACGGGTCTGCAGCCCCAGCATTTT. This encodes CASTNTGLQPQHF.

This clonotype occurred many times. The chain links TRBV7-2 to TRBJ2-1, with a weak D call TRBD2 (5 bases). The germline gives CDR1 SGHTA, CDR2 FQGNSA. Trimming cost V 1 base and J 5 bases, with 9 bases left between them. This CDR3 contains 14 residues. The CDR3 loop is CASSLGPADNEQFF. In DNA, the CDR3 is TGTGCCAGCAGCTTAGGCCCAGCGGACAATGAGCAGTTCTTC. Filled out from reference TRBV7-2 and TRBJ2-1, the complete variable domain reads GAGVSQSPSNKVTEKGKDVELRCDPISGHTALYWYRQSLGQGLEFLIYFQGNSAPDKSGLPSDRFSAERTGGSVSTLTIQRTQQEDSAVYLCASSLGPADNEQFFGPGTRLTVL.

This clonotype showed up many times. The DNA of the CDR3 is TGTGCCAGCAGCCCGGGGGCTAGCGAAACCGATGAGCAGTTCTTC. Residues: CASSPGASETDEQFF. The chain has TRBV7-9 and TRBJ2-1; possibly TRBD1 or TRBD2 for D (6 bases each). Germline V gene sequence: CDR1 SEHNR, CDR2 FQNEAQ (reference sequence). The CDR3 sequence is 15 residues long. The V end was cut by 5 bases, the J end by 8 bases, with 19 bases between.

J is TRBJ2-7 and V is TRBV4-2; D not certain. V lost 7 bases and J lost 0, with 10 bases in between. The CDR3 totals 13 residues. Germline loops: CDR1 LGHNA, CDR2 YNFKEQ. CDR3 sequence (DNA): TGTGCCAGCAACAAGCGTTGCTCCTACGAGCAGTACTTC. Encoded protein: CASNKRCSYEQYF.

This clonotype appeared a few times. J is TRBJ2-1 and V is TRBV7-2; 13 nucleotides line up with TRBD2. J gave up 0 bases and V 3 bases, and 11 bases lay outside the gene matches. The length of the CDR3 is 20 residues. Germline CDR1 reads SGHTA; CDR2 reads FQGNSA. CDR3 nucleotide sequence: TGTGCCAGCAGCTTGCAAAGTGGACTAGCGGGAGTGAGCTCCTACAATGAGCAGTTCTTC. Amino acid sequence: CASSLQSGLAGVSSYNEQFF.

V and J are TRBV19 and TRBJ2-3, with D perhaps TRBD2 (5 bases). V was clipped by 4 bases and J by 4 bases, with 21 bases between them. Germline-derived CDR1 and CDR2 are LNHDA and SQIVND (reference sequence). This CDR3 spans 17 amino acids. CDR3 nucleotide sequence: TGTGCCAGTAGTACTGAGGGTGCGCGGTACCCATCAGATACGCAGTATTTT. Its translation: CASSTEGARYPSDTQYF.

This clonotype has more than one count but fewer than ten. The DNA for the CDR3 is TGTGCCAGCAGCTTAGAATGGTCGGGGGCCTACTATGGCTACACCTTC. Translating it yields CASSLEWSGAYYGYTF. The gene calls are TRBV11-2 and TRBJ1-2; tentatively, D is TRBD1 (6 bases). The germline V and J ends were trimmed by 0 bases and 3 bases, with 14 bases remaining between them. In germline, CDR1 is SGHAT, CDR2 FQNNGV. The CDR3 sequence is 16 residues long.

The table lists this clonotype with many counts. The chain is built from TRBV12-3 or TRBV12-4 and TRBJ1-2, with a weak D call TRBD1 (5 bases). The V end was cut by 2 bases, the J end by 10 bases, with 20 bases between. There are 15 residues in the CDR3. CDR3 bases: TGTGCCAGCAGTTTACTTCAGGGTCTGGTTATGATCTACACCTTC. Translation: CASSLLQGLVMIYTF.

This chain uses TRBV10-3 with TRBJ2-7; D assignment may be TRBD1 or TRBD2 (5 bases each). The CDR3 consists of 13 residues. In germline, CDR1 is ENHRY, CDR2 SYGVKD. V was pared by 6 bases and J by 0 bases, with 9 bases between. DNA for the CDR3: TGTGCCATCAGCTCCGGGACCTCCTACGAGCAGTACGTC. Its translation is CAISSGTSYEQYV.

This chain connects TRBV6-2 or TRBV6-3 to TRBJ2-4; TRBD1 aligns across 11 bases. Germline loops: CDR1 MNHEY, CDR2 SVGEGT. The length of the CDR3 is 16 residues. J was trimmed by 9 bases and V by 6 bases; bases with no gene match: 13. CDR3 region: CASRPGTGGSRSIQYF. For the CDR3, the DNA is TGTGCCAGCAGGCCCGGGACAGGGGGATCCAGGAGCATTCAGTACTTC.

The DNA for the CDR3 is TGCGCCAGCAGCCAAGATAGTGGCTATGACACAGATACGCAGTATTTT. It specifies CASSQDSGYDTDTQYF. This chain links TRBV4-3 with TRBJ2-3; no definite D call. The CDR3 has 16 residues. The V gene's germline CDR1 is LGHNA and CDR2 YSLEER. V shed 0 bases and J shed 2 bases, with 12 bases lying between them.

In this sample, this clonotype is medium-sized. The gene calls are TRBV2 and TRBJ2-1; D not resolved. The CDR3 covers 11 residues. CDR1 SNHLY and CDR2 FYNNEI come from the germline V gene. Trimming cost V 8 bases and J 2 bases, with 4 bases left between them. This CDR3 reads CASQAYNEQFF. The CDR3 DNA reads as TGTGCCAGCCAGGCCTACAATGAGCAGTTCTTC.